The 14 T cell receptor beta chains below all came from one sample that was sequenced in a study of cytomegalovirus exposure and HLA in healthy donors (TCRdb year 2017). The library was generated by the immunoSEQ multiplex PCR assay. For the multiplex PCR, a mixture combining 60 forward primers for TCR Vbeta segments and 13 reverse primers for TCR Jbeta segments was used. TCRdb limited this immuneACCESS table to in-frame rearrangements with V and J called. A share of clones is missing; checked studies link under half to unresolved V genes, and the rest is unexplained. In all, the sample holds around 130,000 clones, and 65% to 90% of those were seen once. Around 1.2% of the sample belongs to the ten largest clones. Sequencing input: PBMCs. These receptor sequences come from a girl aged 2-10 years in good health and CMV-seronegative.

V and J are TRBV28 and TRBJ1-1; D uncertain. Germline-derived CDR1 and CDR2 are MDHEN and SYDVKM. Trimming took off 2 bases at V and 0 bases at J, with 13 bases between the two ends. The CDR3 has 16 amino acids. The CDR3 region is CASSLGLSRMNTEAFF. The CDR3 DNA reads as TGTGCCAGCAGTTTAGGACTTTCAAGAATGAACACTGAAGCTTTCTTT.

This clone was detected only once. The chain combines TRBV28 with TRBJ1-2, with D maybe TRBD1 (5 bases). Germline V gene lookup returns CDR1 MDHEN and CDR2 SYDVKM. V gave up 5 bases and J gave up 4 bases, with 20 bases separating them. The CDR3 is made up of 16 amino acids. The CDR3 spells CASSPPTPTGRYGYTF. Here the CDR3 DNA reads TGTGCCAGCAGTCCCCCCACGCCCACAGGACGCTATGGCTACACCTTC.

This chain joins TRBV2 and TRBJ2-4; 10 positions agree with TRBD2. Germline lookup yields CDR1 SNHLY and CDR2 FYNNEI. With 0 bases clipped from V and 1 base from J, the junction kept 0 bases outside the gene matches. The CDR3 totals 16 residues. CDR3 sequence (DNA): TGTGCCAGCAGTGAAGCTAGCGGGAGGGCCAAAAACATTCAGTACTTC. Protein product: CASSEASGRAKNIQYF.

V gene TRBV18 combines with J gene TRBJ1-6, with 9 bases identical to TRBD1. The germline gives CDR1 KGHSH, CDR2 LQKENI. J gave up 7 bases and V 4 bases, and 8 bases lay outside the gene matches. There are 16 residues in the CDR3. The CDR3 loop reads CASSRNRGQWNSPLHF. The DNA of the CDR3 is TGTGCCAGCTCACGGAACAGGGGGCAGTGGAATTCACCCCTCCACTTT. The variable domain in full, with the rest retrieved from reference TRBV18 and TRBJ1-6, is NAGVMQNPRHLVRRRGQEARLRCSPMKGHSHVYWYRQLPEEGLKFMVYLQKENIIDESGMPKERFSAEFPKEGPSILRIQQVVRGDSAAYFCASSRNRGQWNSPLHFGNGTRLTVT.

This chain joins TRBV28 and TRBJ2-5; 9 bases match TRBD2. Germline V CDR1 and CDR2: MDHEN, SYDVKM. This CDR3 is built from 16 residues. Losses at the gene ends were 3 bases for V and 5 bases for J; bases not matched to a gene: 10. CDR3 sequence reads: CASSFGREGRFETQYF. DNA for the CDR3: TGTGCCAGCAGTTTTGGGCGGGAGGGCCGGTTCGAGACCCAGTACTTC.

The chain uses TRBV7-9 and TRBJ2-5, with 7 bases that match TRBD1. The germline V gene encodes CDR1 SEHNR and CDR2 FQNEAQ (reference sequence). CDR3 length equals 15 residues. J gave up 1 base and V 1 base, and 3 bases lay outside the gene matches. CDR3 DNA sequence: TGTGCCAGCAGCTTAGGGGGGACAGCCCAAGAGACCCAGTACTTC. The encoded protein is CASSLGGTAQETQYF.

For the CDR3, the DNA is TGTGCCAGCAGTTCCCGACTAGTCACTGGGGCCAACGTCCTGACTTTC. Protein: CASSSRLVTGANVLTF. V is TRBV6-5 and J is TRBJ2-6; D may be TRBD2 (6 bases). CDR3 length: 16 amino acids. V gave up 4 bases and J gave up 2 bases, with 12 bases separating them. CDR1 MNHEY and CDR2 SVGAGI come from the germline V gene.

This clone was counted between two and nine times. J is TRBJ2-7 and V is TRBV25-1; D possibly corresponds to TRBD1 (5 bases). V shed 3 bases and J shed 1 base, with 16 bases lying between them. Germline CDR1 and CDR2: MGHDK and SYGVNS. This CDR3 comprises 16 residues. The chain's CDR3 is CASSEDQGSPSYEQYF. Here the CDR3 DNA reads TGTGCCAGCAGTGAGGATCAGGGTTCCCCTTCCTACGAGCAGTACTTC.

V is TRBV4-2 and J is TRBJ1-2; D is undetermined. Germline CDR1 and CDR2: LGHNA and YNFKEQ. Deletions cut 0 bases from V and 4 bases from J, with 12 bases between. The CDR3 covers 15 residues. The CDR3 nucleotides are TGTGCCAGCAGCCAAGATTCCCCTGCGATCTATGGCTACACCTTC. Translated: CASSQDSPAIYGYTF.

In this sample, this clone turned up once. The chain uses TRBV19 and TRBJ2-1; maybe TRBD2 (5 bases). There are 14 residues in the CDR3. V lost 5 bases and J 6 bases, leaving 14 bases between the germline ends. CDR1 is LNHDA, CDR2 SQIVND, per germline (reference sequence). Here the CDR3 DNA reads TGTGCCAGTAGTTTTGGACGGGAATCCAATGAGCAGTTCTTC. It is translated as CASSFGRESNEQFF.

The chain employs TRBV28 and TRBJ2-7; D is possibly TRBD2 (6 bases). CDR1 is MDHEN, CDR2 SYDVKM, per germline. The CDR3 loop spans 15 amino acids. The V and J ends lost 7 bases and 3 bases respectively, with 19 bases between them. CDR3 loop: CASKGSEAGIYEQYF. CDR3 bases: TGTGCCAGCAAGGGAAGCGAGGCGGGGATCTACGAGCAGTACTTC.

The V gene is TRBV27, the J gene TRBJ2-5; 11 positions match TRBD2. Judging by the DNA end, TRBJ2-7 fits better; the J call may be wrong. Germline V gene data show CDR1 as MNHEY and CDR2 as SMNVEV (reference sequence). The CDR3 extends over 14 amino acids. Written as DNA, the CDR3 is TGTGCCAGCAGTCCAACTAGCGGGAGTTACGAGCAGTACTTC. Protein sequence: CASSPTSGSYEQYF.

CDR3 protein: CASSGLQVSYGYTF. In DNA form, the CDR3 reads TGTGCCAGCAGCGGCCTACAGGTCAGCTATGGCTACACCTTC. V and J are TRBV16 and TRBJ1-2, with D possibly being TRBD1 (5 bases). This CDR3 is 14 amino acids long. Germline CDR1 is KGHSY and CDR2 is FQNENV. The V and J ends lost 5 bases and 4 bases respectively, with 14 bases between them.

This sequence joins TRBV27 and TRBJ1-6; 7 nucleotides match TRBD1. Germline trimming cut 3 bases from V and 0 bases from J; bases unmatched to any gene: 8. The CDR3 is 18 amino acids. Germline CDR1 is MNHEY and CDR2 is SMNVEV (reference sequence). CDR3 bases: TGTGCCAGCAGTTTTTTAAGTGACAGGGCCTCCTATAATTCACCCCTCCACTTT. Its translation: CASSFLSDRASYNSPLHF.